The rows below give T cell receptor beta chains drawn from one sample of a study of response to subunit inactivated influenza vaccine. In TCRdb, the RT-PCR reads were re-called with MiXCR into one record per CDR3 protein. Among about 170,000 distinct CDR3 sequences listed, about 10% were seen once. This material consisted of CD8+ T cells sorted from PBMCs, taken around 2 years after vaccination. These receptor sequences come from a man between 50 and 69 years old who received an inactivated influenza vaccine. The CDR3 runs from the conserved cysteine through the conserved F or W. The D gene is left open where the match is weak. Where a row states a size, it is once, few, many or the class of an expanded clone; other rows omit it.

v_gene: TRBV12-3/TRBV12-4; len: 14; j_gene: TRBJ2-5; d_gene: .; abundance: .; CDR3aa: CASSLGRGLETQYF; CDR3nt: TGTGCCAGCAGTTTAGGTCGGGGGCTTGAGACCCAGTACTTC
v_gene: TRBV6-2/TRBV6-3; len: 17; j_gene: TRBJ2-7; d_gene: TRBD2; abundance: .; CDR3aa: CASSYTSPTSATYERYF; CDR3nt: TGTGCCAGCAGTTACACTTCTCCGACTAGCGCGACCTACGAGCGGTACTTC
v_gene: TRBV11-2; len: 16; j_gene: TRBJ2-7; d_gene: .; abundance: few; CDR3aa: CASSLGSGGLFYEQYF; CDR3nt: TGTGCCAGCAGCTTAGGTTCCGGGGGGCTTTTCTACGAGCAGTACTTC
v_gene: TRBV24-1; len: 14; j_gene: TRBJ1-1; d_gene: TRBD1; abundance: .; CDR3aa: CATSASGGGTEAFF; CDR3nt: TGTGCCACCAGTGCGTCAGGGGGGGGGACTGAAGCTTTCTTT
v_gene: TRBV12-3/TRBV12-4; len: 13; j_gene: TRBJ2-1; d_gene: .; abundance: many; CDR3aa: CASSLPGIYEQFF; CDR3nt: TGTGCCAGCAGTTTGCCAGGGATCTATGAGCAGTTCTTC
v_gene: TRBV12-3/TRBV12-4; len: 14; j_gene: TRBJ2-3; d_gene: .; abundance: many; CDR3aa: CASNQGRAADTQYF; CDR3nt: TGTGCCAGCAATCAGGGGCGCGCAGCTGATACGCAGTATTTT
v_gene: TRBV6-2/TRBV6-3; len: 17; j_gene: TRBJ2-5; d_gene: TRBD2; abundance: .; CDR3aa: CASSDARLAGGPETQYF; CDR3nt: TGTGCCAGCAGTGACGCCCGGCTAGCGGGAGGGCCAGAGACCCAGTACTTC
v_gene: TRBV28; len: 17; j_gene: TRBJ2-3; d_gene: .; abundance: .; CDR3aa: CASSPLEGLPLMDTQYF; CDR3nt: TGTGCCAGCAGCCCGTTGGAGGGACTCCCTTTAATGGATACGCAGTATTTT
v_gene: TRBV7-9; len: 17; j_gene: TRBJ1-4; d_gene: TRBD1; abundance: .; CDR3aa: CASSLIIEGTGHEKLFF; CDR3nt: TGTGCCAGCAGTCTAATAATCGAAGGGACAGGGCATGAAAAACTGTTTTTT
v_gene: TRBV24-1; len: 14; j_gene: TRBJ2-2; d_gene: .; abundance: many; CDR3aa: CATSDLGNTGELFF; CDR3nt: TGTGCCACCAGTGATTTAGGTAACACCGGGGAGCTGTTTTTT
v_gene: TRBV7-9; len: 15; j_gene: TRBJ2-1; d_gene: TRBD1; abundance: .; CDR3aa: CAGIGDRGPYNEQFF; CDR3nt: TGTGCCGGCATTGGGGACAGGGGGCCTTACAATGAGCAGTTCTTC
v_gene: TRBV4-2; len: 13; j_gene: TRBJ1-5; d_gene: .; abundance: .; CDR3aa: CASSQDRGQPQHF; CDR3nt: TGTGCCAGCAGCCAAGATCGGGGGCAGCCCCAGCATTTT
v_gene: TRBV2; len: 12; j_gene: TRBJ2-5; d_gene: .; abundance: .; CDR3aa: CASEWVTGTQYF; CDR3nt: TGTGCCAGTGAATGGGTCACGGGGACCCAGTACTTC
v_gene: TRBV5-1; len: 17; j_gene: TRBJ2-5; d_gene: TRBD2; abundance: few; CDR3aa: CASSLGTSGSPRETQYF; CDR3nt: TGCGCCAGCAGCTTAGGGACTAGCGGGAGTCCCCGAGAGACCCAGTACTTC
v_gene: TRBV7-2; len: 13; j_gene: TRBJ2-7; d_gene: .; abundance: many; CDR3aa: CASSLNREREQYF; CDR3nt: TGTGCCAGCAGCTTAAACAGGGAGCGCGAGCAGTACTTC
v_gene: TRBV7-9; len: 14; j_gene: TRBJ2-2; d_gene: .; abundance: few; CDR3aa: CASRGWLNTGELFF; CDR3nt: TGTGCCAGCAGGGGATGGTTGAACACCGGGGAGCTGTTTTTT
v_gene: TRBV28; len: 18; j_gene: TRBJ2-6; d_gene: TRBD1; abundance: few; CDR3aa: CASTLEAGGPSGANVLTF; CDR3nt: TGTGCCAGCACCTTGGAGGCAGGGGGACCCTCTGGGGCCAACGTCCTGACTTTC
v_gene: TRBV11-2; len: 16; j_gene: TRBJ2-1; d_gene: TRBD1; abundance: .; CDR3aa: CASSLNRGGPYNEQFF; CDR3nt: TGTGCCAGCAGCTTGAACAGGGGTGGACCCTACAATGAGCAGTTCTTC
v_gene: TRBV20-1; len: 14; j_gene: TRBJ2-7; d_gene: .; abundance: many; CDR3aa: CSAIGPDSDYEQYF; CDR3nt: TGCAGTGCTATAGGACCGGACAGCGACTACGAGCAGTACTTC
v_gene: TRBV28; len: 14; j_gene: TRBJ2-5; d_gene: .; abundance: .; CDR3aa: CASSFGGRRETQYF; CDR3nt: TGTGCCAGCAGTTTCGGGGGGCGCCGGGAGACCCAGTACTTC
v_gene: TRBV20-1; len: 14; j_gene: TRBJ1-1; d_gene: .; abundance: few; CDR3aa: CSARDLAAYTEAFF; CDR3nt: TGCAGTGCTAGAGACCTGGCAGCTTACACTGAAGCTTTCTTT
v_gene: TRBV4-3; len: 15; j_gene: TRBJ2-2; d_gene: .; abundance: .; CDR3aa: CASSQEILGTGELFF; CDR3nt: TGCGCCAGCAGCCAAGAGATACTGGGTACCGGGGAGCTGTTTTTT
v_gene: TRBV12-3/TRBV12-4; len: 14; j_gene: TRBJ2-1; d_gene: TRBD1; abundance: many; CDR3aa: CASSPGQGGNEQFF; CDR3nt: TGTGCCAGCAGTCCTGGACAGGGGGGAAATGAGCAGTTCTTC
v_gene: TRBV28; len: 17; j_gene: TRBJ2-3; d_gene: .; abundance: few; CDR3aa: CASRILSRALSTDTQYF; CDR3nt: TGTGCCAGCAGGATTCTATCGCGGGCCCTTAGCACAGATACGCAGTATTTT
v_gene: TRBV9; len: 13; j_gene: TRBJ2-1; d_gene: TRBD2; abundance: few; CDR3aa: CASSARTRAEQFF; CDR3nt: TGTGCCAGCAGCGCCAGGACTAGAGCTGAGCAGTTCTTC
v_gene: TRBV7-9; len: 12; j_gene: TRBJ2-7; d_gene: .; abundance: few; CDR3aa: CASSLNFVEQYF; CDR3nt: TGTGCCAGCAGCTTAAATTTTGTCGAGCAGTACTTC
v_gene: TRBV7-8; len: 14; j_gene: TRBJ2-1; d_gene: .; abundance: few; CDR3aa: CASSITGTPNEQFF; CDR3nt: TGTGCCAGCAGCATAACCGGGACCCCTAATGAGCAGTTCTTC
v_gene: TRBV28; len: 13; j_gene: TRBJ2-7; d_gene: .; abundance: .; CDR3aa: CASSLGFRNEQYF; CDR3nt: TGTGCCAGCAGTCTGGGTTTCAGAAACGAGCAGTACTTC
v_gene: TRBV7-9; len: 17; j_gene: TRBJ2-1; d_gene: TRBD2; abundance: many; CDR3aa: CASSSLAGGRSYNEQFF; CDR3nt: TGTGCCAGCAGCTCACTAGCGGGAGGTCGGTCCTACAATGAGCAGTTCTTC
v_gene: TRBV19; len: 16; j_gene: TRBJ1-6; d_gene: .; abundance: .; CDR3aa: CASSEGFGSYNSPLHF; CDR3nt: TGTGCCAGTAGCGAGGGGTTCGGCTCCTATAATTCACCCCTCCACTTT
v_gene: TRBV11-2; len: 15; j_gene: TRBJ2-4; d_gene: TRBD2; abundance: few; CDR3aa: CASRLAGGAKNIQYF; CDR3nt: TGTGCCAGCAGGTTAGCGGGAGGGGCCAAAAACATTCAGTACTTC
v_gene: TRBV27; len: 16; j_gene: TRBJ2-7; d_gene: .; abundance: few; CDR3aa: CASSLIGQGNFYEQYF; CDR3nt: TGTGCCAGCAGTTTAATCGGTCAGGGAAACTTCTACGAGCAGTACTTC
v_gene: TRBV9; len: 15; j_gene: TRBJ2-7; d_gene: .; abundance: .; CDR3aa: CASSVGSSSSYEQYF; CDR3nt: TGTGCCAGCAGCGTCGGGAGCTCTAGCTCCTACGAGCAGTACTTC
v_gene: TRBV27; len: 15; j_gene: TRBJ2-7; d_gene: TRBD1; abundance: .; CDR3aa: CASSPDRGSSHEQYF; CDR3nt: TGTGCCAGCAGCCCGGACAGGGGGTCATCCCACGAGCAGTACTTC
v_gene: TRBV6-1; len: 15; j_gene: TRBJ2-2; d_gene: .; abundance: .; CDR3aa: CASSVQDRVTGELFF; CDR3nt: TGTGCCAGCAGCGTACAGGATCGGGTGACCGGGGAGCTGTTTTTT
v_gene: TRBV18; len: 15; j_gene: TRBJ1-1; d_gene: TRBD1; abundance: .; CDR3aa: CASSRIEGAMTEAFF; CDR3nt: TGTGCCAGCTCACGCATAGAGGGGGCCATGACTGAAGCTTTCTTT
v_gene: TRBV6-2/TRBV6-3; len: 14; j_gene: TRBJ2-7; d_gene: .; abundance: .; CDR3aa: CASGIGGSDYEQYF; CDR3nt: TGTGCCAGCGGAATAGGGGGTTCCGACTACGAGCAGTACTTC
v_gene: TRBV6-6; len: 12; j_gene: TRBJ2-1; d_gene: .; abundance: few; CDR3aa: CASSPLSGEQFF; CDR3nt: TGTGCCAGCAGCCCCCTTAGCGGAGAGCAGTTCTTC
v_gene: TRBV6-5; len: 15; j_gene: TRBJ2-7; d_gene: .; abundance: .; CDR3aa: CASSYSWESSYEQYF; CDR3nt: TGTGCCAGCAGTTACTCATGGGAGAGCTCCTACGAGCAGTACTTC
v_gene: TRBV4-3; len: 16; j_gene: TRBJ2-3; d_gene: TRBD2; abundance: .; CDR3aa: CASSQRIAGAVDTQYF; CDR3nt: TGCGCCAGCAGCCAAAGAATAGCGGGGGCTGTAGATACGCAGTATTTT
v_gene: TRBV28; len: 14; j_gene: TRBJ2-6; d_gene: .; abundance: few; CDR3aa: CASSYQGGANVLTF; CDR3nt: TGTGCCAGCAGTTATCAGGGAGGGGCCAACGTCCTGACTTTC
v_gene: TRBV9; len: 16; j_gene: TRBJ1-1; d_gene: TRBD1; abundance: .; CDR3aa: CASSASSQGENTEAFF; CDR3nt: TGTGCCAGCAGCGCCTCATCACAGGGGGAGAACACTGAAGCTTTCTTT
v_gene: TRBV12-3/TRBV12-4; len: 14; j_gene: TRBJ2-1; d_gene: TRBD2; abundance: .; CDR3aa: CASSRGGVYNEQFF; CDR3nt: TGTGCCAGCAGTCGGGGGGGGGTCTACAATGAGCAGTTCTTC
v_gene: TRBV11-2; len: 14; j_gene: TRBJ2-7; d_gene: .; abundance: .; CDR3aa: CASSLGDSLYEQYF; CDR3nt: TGTGCCAGCAGCTTAGGTGACAGCCTGTACGAGCAGTACTTC
v_gene: TRBV28; len: 16; j_gene: TRBJ1-2; d_gene: TRBD1; abundance: many; CDR3aa: CASSLFSPGQGYGYTF; CDR3nt: TGTGCCAGCAGTTTATTCTCCCCGGGACAGGGGTATGGCTACACCTTC
v_gene: TRBV12-3/TRBV12-4; len: 12; j_gene: TRBJ1-5; d_gene: .; abundance: few; CDR3aa: CASKHGGQPQHF; CDR3nt: TGTGCCAGCAAACACGGGGGACAGCCCCAGCATTTT
v_gene: TRBV6-5; len: 13; j_gene: TRBJ1-2; d_gene: .; abundance: .; CDR3aa: CASSYGPYDGYTF; CDR3nt: TGTGCCAGCAGTTACGGGCCGTACGATGGCTACACCTTC